This entry concerns a single TCR beta chain. Its target is not known. This CDR3 has 11 amino acids. The V gene lost 9 bases and the J gene lost 2 bases, with 8 bases spanning the gap. Per the germline V gene, CDR1 is SGDLS and CDR2 is YYNGEE. The sample originates from a study of shared clonotypes between healthy human individuals. For the study at large: Donors had three CD4 naive, three CD4 memory, two CD8 naive and one CD8 memory plate apiece.

Broader study findings: Relative to their counterparts shared across all four donors, non-shared clonotypes exhibited diminished generation probabilities. Rarefaction exposed incomplete sorted-subset sequencing despite large depth.

Some clones are missing from TCRdb's copy, which holds only in-frame ones; the method was immunoSEQ multiplex PCR. The table shows roughly 2.2 million clones, with about nine tenths occurring only once. Sequences were obtained from naive CD4+ T cells from PBMCs. Sample subset: CD45RA+ positively selected. V gene TRBV9 combines with J gene TRBJ2-5; D gene uncertain. The receptor comes from a man aged 18 to 30 in good health. Some clones in this sample may be carry-over from other donors' samples. CDR3 residues: CATPIQETQYF. The CDR3 nucleotides read TGTGCCACCCCAATACAAGAGACCCAGTACTTC.